Here is one T cell receptor (beta chain) with its context. As yet, its antigen is unknown. This entry is derived from a study of beta chain features in type 1 diabetes. Study as a whole: Sorted cells, more than 95,000,000 in number, were examined across all samples.

Expressed TCRB transcripts were sequenced after all isolated RNA was converted to cDNA. Roughly 3.6 million reads per sample on average were obtained from naive, central memory and regulatory T cell samples. Only in-frame clones appear in the TCRdb table, and some are missing; sequencing was by immunoSEQ multiplex PCR. The table lists about 700,000 clones, roughly 13% of them singletons. Germline assignment: CDR1 MGHDK and CDR2 SYGVNS. CDR3 length: 16 amino acids. Trimming cost V 4 bases and J 8 bases, with 21 bases left between them. Study-wide results and caveats: Shorter TCRB CDR3s, moderately but significantly so, were found in Type 1 diabetes patients in all four CD4+ subsets. Insertions at VDJ junctions were less frequent in type 1 diabetes patients. These patients also deleted more nucleotides at the same junctions.

Sequenced: naive CD4+ T cells from blood. The V gene is TRBV25-1, the J gene TRBJ2-1; D tentatively reads TRBD1 or TRBD2 (7 bases each). The TCR was taken from a man aged 18 to 29 with type 1 diabetes. The CDR3 sequence is CASSGYRSAGGDEQFF. DNA for the CDR3: TGTGCCAGCAGTGGGTACCGATCCGCAGGGGGGGATGAGCAGTTCTTC.